This T cell receptor beta chain was identified in a study of CD8+ T cells in alopecia areata. Concerning this clone: Its antigen is not identified.

The CDR3 loop spans 13 amino acids. From germline, CDR1 is SGHVS and CDR2 FQNEAQ. The V and J ends lost 4 bases and 6 bases, in that order; junction bases with no gene match: 3. Treatment given: oral pan-JAK inhibitor, 5-10 mg twice daily. Sequencing used cDNA as its template, made by extracting RNA and reverse transcribing it. Generated by immunoSEQ multiplex PCR, the TCRdb table keeps only in-frame clones and is missing some. The sample consists of 100,000 or so clones, roughly three fifths of them appearing once. General study findings and limits: Tofacitinib significantly brought down scalp clonality and expanded CD8+ clones among top 100.

Material: CD8+ T cells sorted from blood, obtained between weeks 55 and 65, from a patient treated with tofacitinib. The clonotype comes from a human donor with alopecia areata. This chain connects TRBV7-8 to TRBJ2-3, with 8 bases matching TRBD2. The CDR3 is CASSSGGRDTQYF. CDR3 nucleotides: TGTGCCAGCAGCTCGGGGGGGAGGGATACGCAGTATTTT.